This TCR beta chain was sequenced during a study of T cells in Graves' hyperthyroidism and ophthalmopathy (dated by TCRdb to 2018 to 2020). Some background on the complete study: Peripheral blood was sampled at the time of initial diagnosis, prior to any treatment. To identify distinguishing TCR V-J signatures, a discovery cohort of 95 to 100 patients was used, comprising 43 with Graves' ophthalmopathy and around 57 with stable Graves' hyperthyroidism. Prospective prediction of ophthalmopathy was tested in an independent validation cohort of 18 to 20 hyperthyroidism patients and 17 patients who later progressed to ophthalmopathy. The roughly 94 discovery patients were randomly divided into training and test sets at a 7:3 ratio. Thyroid tissue and blood T-cell repertoires from about six Graves' hyperthyroidism patients were also compared in the study. Following sampling, methimazole starting at 30 mg daily was given to hyperthyroidism patients, and high-dose intravenous methylprednisolone was given to ophthalmopathy patients. The paper reports TCR Vbeta CDR3 sequencing of some 140 peripheral blood samples: approximately 41 ophthalmopathy, fewer than 80 hyperthyroidism and some 17 progressor patients.

Stable Graves' hyperthyroidism was defined as no progression to ophthalmopathy during 18 months of follow-up. Hyperthyroidism patients were newly diagnosed, with disease duration under 2 months, and aged 18 to 65 years. Patients with uncontrolled infections, other autoimmune diseases, pregnancy or lactation were excluded. Diagnoses were established on the basis of clinical symptoms, serum thyroxine and TRAb, thyroid ultrasound, and orbital computed tomography. PBMCs were isolated from 7.5 to 10 ml of fresh peripheral blood by Ficoll-Paque density gradient centrifugation. Total RNA was extracted with Trizol reagent, and quality was checked on an Agilent 2100 Bioanalyzer. In the germline V gene, CDR1 corresponds to SGHTA and CDR2 to FQGNSA. The V end gives up 2 bases and the J end 13 bases, leaving 5 bases in the junction not matched to a gene. Spanning cysteine to phenylalanine, the CDR3 consists of 12 amino acids. Just CDR3 DNA is preserved here, 36 bases in frame from base 1.

The paper's findings and limits, for the study overall: In validation, the model predicted progression to ophthalmopathy a median of around 6.5 months before onset, with about 67% sensitivity and 72.22% specificity. Most expanded thyroid clonotypes (frequency above 0.001) were also found in blood, which suggests that blood repertoires may mirror thyroid immune responses. In cross-validation, a model built on a 13 V-J signature told ophthalmopathy apart from stable hyperthyroidism with just under 90% sensitivity and approximately 84% specificity, and in testing the same model reached 80%/75%. No statistical method was used to fix the sample size in advance, and group allocation was not hidden from the investigators.

The TCR beta CDR3 regions were amplified from RNA transcripts. The TCR CDR3 was subjected to a first round of RT-PCR using the HTBI primer set and the Qiagen OneStep RT-PCR kit. The libraries were constructed in a second round of multiplex PCR and then size-selected and purified. The libraries were sequenced on an Illumina HiSeq2000 using paired-end 100 bp reads. Per the source publication's procedure: Raw data were processed with SOAPnuke, discarding reads with adapters, uncalled bases, mean Phred below 15, or no exact constant-primer or identifier match. COPE v1.2.5 was used to merge high-quality paired reads, and clonotypes were defined as unique nucleotide sequences. MiTCR v1.1 was used to align clonotypes to the IMGT TRBV, TRBD and TRBJ reference segments. Only V-J combinations with frequency above 0.0001, covering roughly 99% of repertoires, were analysed. The TCS score was defined as the ratio of F50 (clonal expansion) to E x V (chaos), calculated using BLOSUM62-based TCRdist between CDR3 peptides within each V-J. Welch's t-statistics and random forest reduced approximately 520 V-J features to under 15, which were used in a naive Bayes classifier (R e1071). TCRdb reran the public reads through fastp at Q25 and MiXCR, keeping productive beta chains. Entries that share a CDR3 protein sequence are merged under the most common genes and DNA. TCRdb's processing, not the authors' own work, is the source of the V and J calls. In all, the sample holds 300,000 to 350,000 distinct CDR3 sequences, and roughly 14% of those were seen once. Just under 25% of the sample goes to the ten largest clones.

In its sample, this clonotype was seen a few times. Its recognized antigen is unknown. Base qualities were left out, and no much larger clone turns up one base away. The V and J genes are TRBV7-2 and TRBJ2-1, with TRBD1 identical over 7 junction bases. Sequenced material: blood. This TCR came from a woman aged 30 to 39 with Graves' hyperthyroidism. The nucleotides are TGTGCCAGCAGCTTATACGACAGGGAACAGTTCTTC. It encodes CASSLYDREQFF.